One T cell receptor beta chain is described in this entry. This entry comes from a study of human T cells and chemical hapten exposure. Stated time point: patch test 3, about 24 weeks after DPC sensitization. Treatment specified: therapeutic diphenylcyclopropenone sensitization with weekly scalp DPC. TCRdb reanalysed the RACE reads using MiXCR and keeps one entry per CDR3 protein. The table has 95,000 to 150,000 distinct CDR3 sequences, 11% seen once. There are 13 residues in the CDR3. CDR1 is MDHEN, CDR2 SYDVKM, per germline. V was clipped by 4 bases and J by 1 base, with 7 bases between them. Material: whole blood, obtained in connection with sensitization to the hapten diphenylcyclopropenone (DPC). J is TRBJ1-1 and V is TRBV28; no clear D. The TCR was taken from a woman aged 45-60 years with alopecia areata. Some clones in this sample may be carry-over from other donors' samples. For the CDR3, the DNA is TGTGCCAGCAGTTCCTACAGGAACACTGAAGCTTTCTTT. Translation: CASSSYRNTEAFF.